The 15 T cell receptor beta chains presented below share a single source sample, sequenced in a study of cytomegalovirus exposure and HLA in healthy donors (dated 2017 in TCRdb). The receptor library was made with the immunoSEQ multiplex PCR assay. A mixture of 60 forward primers for TCR Vbeta segments and 13 reverse primers for TCR Jbeta segments was used in the multiplex PCR. TCRdb's version of the immuneACCESS table is confined to in-frame rearrangements and falls short of the full clone set. An unresolved V gene accounts for under half of the shortfall where checked; the remainder is of unknown origin. The sample table lists roughly 99,000 clones, about four fifths of them with a count of one. Roughly 3.8% of the sample belongs to the ten largest clones. The sequenced material came from PBMCs. All receptors derive from a woman between 40 and 55 years old in good health and CMV-seronegative.

The chain is built from TRBV4-1 and TRBJ2-5; the D gene is possibly TRBD1 (5 bases). Germline V gene sequence: CDR1 MGHRA, CDR2 YSYEKL. The CDR3 is made up of 16 amino acids. V was cut by 1 base and J by 1 base, with 13 bases left in between. CDR3 region: CASSQGVPTVQETQYF. The CDR3 nucleotides read TGCGCCAGCAGCCAAGGGGTGCCGACAGTCCAAGAGACCCAGTACTTC.

To note about this clone: Sequence at one end of the junction differs from germline and may be a read error. This chain links TRBV2 with TRBJ1-6; unclear D gene. The CDR3 totals 17 residues. Germline loops: CDR1 SNHLY, CDR2 FYNNEI. The CDR3 sequence is CASSGHGVRPGDSPLNF. CDR3 nucleotides: TGTGCCAGCAGTGGCCATGGCGTGCGGCCCGGGGATTCACCCCTCAACTTT.

The V gene is TRBV5-1, the J gene TRBJ1-2, with TRBD1 matching 7 bases. Germline values: CDR1 SGHRS, CDR2 YFSETQ. This CDR3 has 15 amino acids. V lost 7 bases and J lost 2; bases outside the gene matches: 11. Written as DNA, the CDR3 is TGCGCCAGCGCCTACGTCCCGGGACAGAACTATGGCTACACCTTC. Translated: CASAYVPGQNYGYTF.

This rearrangement joins TRBV6-5 to TRBJ1-3; no reliable D call. Deletions cut 5 bases from V and 2 bases from J, with 7 bases between. Germline-derived CDR1 and CDR2 are MNHEY and SVGAGI. The CDR3 contains 13 residues. CDR3 amino acids: CASSESAGNTIYF. CDR3 nucleotides: TGTGCCAGCAGTGAGAGCGCTGGAAACACCATATATTTT.

The CDR3 loop reads CASSSGGARTGELFF. The CDR3 coding sequence is TGTGCCAGCAGTTCAGGCGGGGCAAGAACCGGGGAGCTGTTTTTT. The chain uses TRBV27 and TRBJ2-2; D might be TRBD2 (6 bases). This CDR3 has 15 residues. From germline, CDR1 is MNHEY and CDR2 SMNVEV (reference sequence). Trimming stripped 4 bases from V and 5 bases from J, with 14 bases between.

Concerning this clone itself: The identical CDR3 is also encoded by other nucleotide sequences in the sample. This rearrangement joins TRBV5-1 to TRBJ1-5; tentatively, D is TRBD1 (5 bases). CDR3 length equals 14 residues. In germline, CDR1 is SGHRS, CDR2 YFSETQ. Trimming took off 2 bases at V and 3 bases at J, with 9 bases between the two ends. The CDR3 region has the DNA TGCGCCAGCAGCTTTACAGGCCTCAATCAGCCCCAGCATTTT. Its translation is CASSFTGLNQPQHF.

The genes are TRBV28 and TRBJ1-1, with 7 bases lining up with TRBD1. Germline CDR1 and CDR2: MDHEN and SYDVKM. The CDR3 sequence is 14 residues long. J was trimmed by 2 bases and V by 9 bases; bases with no gene match: 9. The CDR3 nucleotides read TGTGCCAGTAAACAAGGGGGCACTAACACTGAAGCTTTCTTT. This encodes CASKQGGTNTEAFF.

CDR3 residues: CASSQGSGDSNQPQHF. The CDR3 DNA follows: TGCGCCAGCAGCCAAGGGTCAGGGGATTCTAATCAGCCCCAGCATTTT. The chain links TRBV4-3 to TRBJ1-5, with D tentatively TRBD1 (6 bases). Trimming took 1 base from V and 4 from J, leaving 14 bases between them. CDR1 is LGHNA, CDR2 YSLEER, per germline. The CDR3 sequence is 16 residues long.

The gene calls are TRBV18 and TRBJ1-3; perhaps TRBD1 as D (6 bases). The CDR3 runs 14 residues. CDR1 KGHSH and CDR2 LQKENI come from the germline V gene. V was cut by 2 bases and J by 4 bases, with 9 bases left in between. The DNA for the CDR3 is TGTGCCAGCTCACCAAGGGACACAGGAAACACCATATATTTT. Its protein product is CASSPRDTGNTIYF.

The V and J genes are TRBV2 and TRBJ2-7, with TRBD1 identical over 8 bases. With V trimmed by 5 bases and J by 6 bases, 9 bases remained unmatched. This CDR3 has 14 amino acids. Germline V gene sequence: CDR1 SNHLY, CDR2 FYNNEI. The CDR3 sequence is CASSSRQGWSEQYF. CDR3 nucleotide sequence: TGTGCCAGCAGTTCCCGACAGGGGTGGAGCGAGCAGTACTTC.

As regards this clone: An end of the junction does not agree with germline; a read error may underlie this. The chain links TRBV9 to TRBJ1-5, with TRBD1 identical over 7 bases. Germline V gene lookup returns CDR1 SGDLS and CDR2 YYNGEE. This CDR3 is built from 13 residues. CDR3 residues: CAGSGTVGQPQHF. The CDR3 bases are TGTGCCGGCAGCGGGACAGTCGGGCAGCCCCAGCATTTT.

To note about this clone: At one of its ends the junction is not consistent with the germline gene, which may arise from a read error. The same CDR3 arises from other DNA sequences in this sample as well. The CDR3, as DNA: TGTGCCAGCACCTACGGGACTCAAAACACTGAAGCTTTCTTC. Translating gives CASTYGTQNTEAFF. The V gene is TRBV2, the J gene TRBJ1-1; D possibly corresponds to TRBD1 (5 bases). Germline V lookup: CDR1 SNHLY, CDR2 FYNNEI. This CDR3 has 14 amino acids.

The J gene is TRBJ2-3, the V gene TRBV7-9; D may be TRBD2 (6 bases). Germline CDR1 and CDR2: SEHNR and FQNEAQ (reference sequence). The CDR3 runs to 13 residues. V was pared by 1 base and J by 11 bases, with 13 bases between. The CDR3 DNA follows: TGTGCCAGCAGCTTAGACGGACTAAGTAAGCAGTATTTT. Translation gives CASSLDGLSKQYF.

This clone was seen just once. Compared with germline, one end of the junction differs, possibly owing to a read error. CDR3 nucleotides: TGTGCCAGCAGCCAAGCAACCTTCGACAGGGACTCTAGAAACACCATATATTTT. Its translation is CASSQATFDRDSRNTIYF. V gene TRBV4-2 combines with J gene TRBJ1-3, with 7 bases fitting TRBD1. The CDR3 length is 18 residues. CDR1 and CDR2 (germline): LGHNA, YNFKEQ.

The chain uses TRBV6-5 and TRBJ1-1; D is possibly TRBD1 (5 bases). The germline V gene encodes CDR1 MNHEY and CDR2 SVGAGI. V was trimmed by 5 bases and J by 4 bases, leaving 11 bases between them. The CDR3 extends over 13 amino acids. Written as DNA, the CDR3 is TGTGCCAGCAGTGGACATATGGGCACTGAAGCTTTCTTT. Translating it yields CASSGHMGTEAFF.